The 27 T cell receptor beta chains listed next were all sequenced from one sample in a study of T cells in Graves' hyperthyroidism and ophthalmopathy. The investigators amplified TCR beta CDR3 regions from RNA transcripts. The HTBI primer set served for first-round RT-PCR of the TCR CDR3. TCRdb re-analysed the multiplex PCR reads in MiXCR, keeping a single row per CDR3 protein. The sample lists 340,000 or so distinct CDR3 sequences; roughly 23% were seen once. Source material: blood. These receptors were taken from a woman aged 50 to 60 with Graves' hyperthyroidism.

This clonotype was counted at least ten times. This chain joins TRBV30 and TRBJ1-2, with a weak D call TRBD1 (5 bases). The CDR3 covers 15 residues. The ends were cut back, 2 bases at V and 4 bases at J, with 17 bases in the middle. CDR1 GTSNPN and CDR2 SVGIG come from the germline V gene (reference sequence). The DNA for the CDR3 is TGTGCCTGGAGTTTTACCGGGACGGTAACCTATGGCTACACCTTC. This codes for CAWSFTGTVTYGYTF.

This clonotype occurred many times. This chain connects TRBV28 to TRBJ1-5, with D maybe TRBD1 (6 bases). Germline CDR1 MDHEN, CDR2 SYDVKM. The V and J ends lost 4 bases and 3 bases respectively, with 16 bases between them. There are 16 residues in the CDR3. CDR3 protein: CASSSRRRGVNQPQHF. CDR3 coding DNA: TGTGCCAGCAGTTCCCGCCGGAGGGGGGTCAATCAGCCCCAGCATTTT.

The chain employs TRBV27 and TRBJ1-5; D gene unclear. The germline V and J ends were trimmed by 6 bases and 4 bases, with 16 bases remaining between them. CDR1 and CDR2 (germline): MNHEY, SMNVEV (reference sequence). The CDR3 runs 15 residues. The CDR3 protein is CASSLTVIGNQPQHF. CDR3 nucleotides: TGTGCCAGCAGCCTAACAGTTATAGGGAATCAGCCCCAGCATTTT.

The J gene is TRBJ2-2, the V gene TRBV25-1; D not certain. The CDR3 extends over 16 amino acids. The germline CDR1 and CDR2 sequences are MGHDK and SYGVNS. V lost 3 bases, J lost 0 bases, and 11 bases lay in between. The CDR3 nucleotides are TGTGCCAGCAGTGACCCTACAGCCGCGAACACCGGGGAGCTGTTTTTT. It yields the protein CASSDPTAANTGELFF.

This clonotype has more than one count but fewer than ten. This chain uses TRBV12-3 or TRBV12-4 with TRBJ2-1, with no clear D. The V end was cut by 6 bases, the J end by 10 bases, with 13 bases between. The CDR3 consists of 12 residues. Here the CDR3 DNA reads TGTGCCAGCAGACAAGTATCAGGCGAGCAGTTCTTC. This sequence encodes CASRQVSGEQFF.

This clonotype was picked up many times. The V gene is TRBV2, the J gene TRBJ1-5; the D is unclear. Germline V gene lookup returns CDR1 SNHLY and CDR2 FYNNEI. Trimming pared 2 bases from V and 3 bases from J, leaving 8 bases between. This CDR3 spans 14 amino acids. The CDR3 coding sequence is TGTGCCAGCAGTGAATGGAGTTCCAATCAGCCCCAGCATTTT. This translates into CASSEWSSNQPQHF.

This clonotype was counted many times. This chain connects TRBV29-1 to TRBJ2-2; 7 nucleotides align to TRBD2. The CDR3 is 15 amino acids. Germline values: CDR1 SQVTM, CDR2 ANQGSEA. J gave up 1 base and V 7 bases, and 9 bases lay outside the gene matches. In DNA, the CDR3 is TGCAGCGCCCCGGGGGTAGCGGGGAACACCGGGGAGCTGTTTTTT. Its protein is CSAPGVAGNTGELFF.

This clonotype showed up just a few times. The chain joins TRBV20-1 to TRBJ1-2; no firm D call. Trimming stripped 0 bases from V and 4 bases from J, with 12 bases between. The CDR3 runs to 14 residues. The V gene's germline CDR1 is DFQATT and CDR2 SNEGSKA (reference sequence). CDR3 in DNA: TGCAGTGCTAGAGATGTGTTGGTATCCTATGGCTACACCTTC. It encodes CSARDVLVSYGYTF.

At least ten counts were recorded for this clonotype. The V and J genes are TRBV27 and TRBJ2-7; 8 bases match TRBD2. The germline gives CDR1 MNHEY, CDR2 SMNVEV (reference sequence). V gave up 7 bases and J gave up 2 bases; unmatched junction bases: 13. The CDR3 runs to 16 residues. The CDR3 sequence is CASKYGGARSTYEQYF. DNA for the CDR3: TGTGCCAGCAAGTACGGGGGGGCGCGGTCCACCTACGAGCAGTACTTC.

The rearrangement uses TRBV11-3 and TRBJ1-2; 7 nucleotides agree with TRBD1. There are 16 residues in the CDR3. Trimming at V came to 5 bases and at J to 4 bases, leaving 13 bases not matched to a gene. The V gene's germline CDR1 is SGHNT and CDR2 YENEEA. The CDR3 DNA follows: TGTGCCAGCAGCCAAGAATCGACAGGGTATTTCTATGGCTACACCTTC. Protein sequence: CASSQESTGYFYGYTF.

The chain uses TRBV6-5 and TRBJ2-2; perhaps TRBD2 as D (5 bases). V lost 0 bases and J lost 1, with 12 bases in between. This CDR3 spans 17 amino acids. The V gene's germline CDR1 is MNHEY and CDR2 SVGAGI. CDR3 in amino acids: CASSYSTGSRNTGELFF. The CDR3 bases are TGTGCCAGCAGTTACTCGACGGGGTCCCGGAACACCGGGGAGCTGTTTTTT.

This clonotype was seen many times. The chain links TRBV28 to TRBJ1-5, with 7 bases lining up with TRBD1. The CDR3 has 14 amino acids. Germline trimming cut 7 bases from V and 6 bases from J; bases unmatched to any gene: 9. CDR1 is MDHEN and CDR2 is SYDVKM in the germline V gene. CDR3 coding DNA: TGTGCCAGCAATCCCGACAGGGAGGTTCAGCCCCAGCATTTT. This sequence encodes CASNPDREVQPQHF.

This clonotype was seen at least ten times. The rearrangement uses TRBV24-1 and TRBJ2-7; TRBD1 aligns across 7 bases. The length of the CDR3 is 15 residues. The V gene's germline CDR1 is KGHDR and CDR2 SFDVKD. V dropped 2 bases and J dropped 2; count of bases not matched to a gene: 5. Here the CDR3 reads CATSDSQGITYEQYF. In nucleotides, the CDR3 is TGTGCCACCAGTGATTCACAGGGGATCACCTACGAGCAGTACTTC.

This clonotype was observed once. This rearrangement joins TRBV11-2 to TRBJ2-3, with D tentatively TRBD2 (6 bases). V was cut by 5 bases and J by 1 base, with 16 bases left in between. CDR1 is SGHAT, CDR2 FQNNGV, per germline. This CDR3 is 16 amino acids long. The CDR3 bases are TGTGCCAGCAGCACAGTCGGCCCGGGGGGCACAGATACGCAGTATTTT. Amino acids: CASSTVGPGGTDTQYF. The entire variable domain, with the rest obtained from reference TRBV11-2 and TRBJ2-3, is as follows: EAGVAQSPRYKIIEKRQSVAFWCNPISGHATLYWYQQILGQGPKLLIQFQNNGVVDDSQLPKDRFSAERLKGVDSTLKIQPAKLEDSAVYLCASSTVGPGGTDTQYFGPGTRLTVL.

There are many counts of this clonotype. In nucleotides, the CDR3 is TGCGCCAGCAGCTTGGACCAGGGTATCAGTGAGTACTTC. It specifies CASSLDQGISEYF. The chain joins TRBV5-1 to TRBJ2-5, with a tentative D call TRBD1 (5 bases). Trimming shortened V by 0 bases and J by 12 bases, and 15 bases separated the two germline ends. The CDR3 consists of 13 residues. CDR1 is SGHRS and CDR2 is YFSETQ in the germline V gene. Variable domain in full (rest from reference TRBV5-1 and TRBJ2-5): KAGVTQTPRYLIKTRGQQVTLSCSPISGHRSVSWYQQTPGQGLQFLFEYFSETQRNKGNFPGRFSGRQFSNSRSEMNVSTLELGDSALYLCASSLDQGISEYFGPGTRLLVL.

V gene TRBV12-3 or TRBV12-4 combines with J gene TRBJ2-1, with D possibly being TRBD1 or TRBD2 (5 bases each). Trimming left V 6 bases short and J 5 bases short, with 14 bases between. This CDR3 has 14 amino acids. The CDR3 DNA is TGTGCCAGCAGCTCAGTGGGGACCAACAATGAGCAGTTCTTC. Translated: CASSSVGTNNEQFF.

This clonotype appeared a few times. This chain uses TRBV18 with TRBJ1-2, with D unresolved. V was cut by 5 bases and J by 0 bases, with 16 bases left in between. This CDR3 has 16 amino acids. Per germline, CDR1 KGHSH and CDR2 LQKENI. The CDR3 is CASSTTTTRANYGYTF. In DNA form, the CDR3 reads TGTGCCAGCTCAACCACAACCACTAGAGCTAACTATGGCTACACCTTC.

This clonotype appeared a few times. V and J are TRBV5-1 and TRBJ2-5; D gene ambiguous. Germline V lookup: CDR1 SGHRS, CDR2 YFSETQ. V was clipped by 0 bases and J by 5 bases, with 11 bases between them. The CDR3 sequence is 14 residues long. The CDR3 loop is CASSLVGLEETQYF. CDR3 sequence (DNA): TGCGCCAGCAGCTTGGTTGGGTTGGAGGAGACCCAGTACTTC.

This clonotype was observed at least ten times. This chain joins TRBV18 and TRBJ1-1, with no clear D. Germline lookup yields CDR1 KGHSH and CDR2 LQKENI. Trimming took 2 bases from V and 1 from J, leaving 14 bases between them. The CDR3 contains 16 residues. The CDR3 loop reads CASSPGSNSWNTEAFF. DNA for the CDR3: TGTGCCAGCTCACCAGGTTCTAACAGTTGGAACACTGAAGCTTTCTTT.

This clonotype showed up many times. The gene calls are TRBV30 and TRBJ2-7; 7 bases line up with TRBD1. This CDR3 has 13 amino acids. Germline V gives CDR1 GTSNPN, CDR2 SVGIG (reference sequence). Trimming removed 6 bases from V and 3 bases from J; junction bases left unmatched: 8. The CDR3 loop reads CACGTVLHYEQYF. The CDR3 DNA follows: TGTGCCTGCGGGACAGTCCTTCACTACGAGCAGTACTTC.

The CDR3 sequence: CASRRDETQYF. CDR3 in DNA: TGCGCCAGCAGGAGGGACGAGACCCAGTACTTC. The genes are TRBV5-1 and TRBJ2-5, with D perhaps assigned TRBD1 or TRBD2 (5 bases each). Germline V gene data show CDR1 as SGHRS and CDR2 as YFSETQ. The CDR3 length is 11 residues. V lost 5 bases and J lost 5, with 7 bases in between.

This clonotype was observed a handful of times. The rearrangement uses TRBV5-8 and TRBJ2-2; TRBD1 might be the D (6 bases). Germline V lookup: CDR1 SGHTS, CDR2 YDEGEE. The CDR3 spans 14 residues. V shed 1 base and J shed 3 bases, with 7 bases lying between them. CDR3 sequence reads: CASSLWTDTGELFF. As DNA, the CDR3 is TGTGCCAGCAGCTTGTGGACAGACACCGGGGAGCTGTTTTTT. The full variable domain, completed using reference TRBV5-8 and TRBJ2-2, is EAGVTQSPTHLIKTRGQQATLRCSPISGHTSVYWYQQALGLGLQFLLWYDEGEERNRGNFPPRFSGRQFPNYSSELNVNALELEDSALYLCASSLWTDTGELFFGEGSRLTVL.

The chain couples TRBV6-1 to TRBJ2-3; D possibly uses TRBD1 or TRBD2 (6 bases each). Germline CDR1 reads MNHNS; CDR2 reads SASEGT. This CDR3 is built from 15 residues. V was cut by 9 bases and J by 0 bases, with 16 bases left in between. This chain's CDR3 is CARSQGRGSTDTQYF. Written as DNA, the CDR3 is TGTGCCAGATCCCAGGGGCGGGGTAGCACAGATACGCAGTATTTT.

This clonotype was recorded at least ten times. V gene TRBV20-1 combines with J gene TRBJ2-7; no firm D call. The germline V gene encodes CDR1 DFQATT and CDR2 SNEGSKA (reference sequence). V was clipped by 3 bases and J by 3 bases, with 9 bases between them. The CDR3 consists of 12 residues. CDR3 bases: TGCAGTGCTAGCCTAGGACGCTACGAGCAGTACTTC. This sequence encodes CSASLGRYEQYF.

This clonotype was seen only a few times. The chain links TRBV28 to TRBJ2-4; the D call may be TRBD1 or TRBD2 (5 bases each). The V gene's germline CDR1 is MDHEN and CDR2 SYDVKM. V lost 2 bases to trimming and J lost 12 bases, with 11 bases between them. There are 12 residues in the CDR3. The CDR3 nucleotides are TGTGCCAGCAGTTTAGAGGGGTACTCTCAGTACTTC. Its translation is CASSLEGYSQYF.

The sample holds many counts of this clonotype. This chain joins TRBV5-1 and TRBJ2-7; D is ambiguous. Germline-derived CDR1 and CDR2 are SGHRS and YFSETQ. This CDR3 is built from 16 residues. With 0 bases removed from V and 0 bases from J, the gap between germline ends came to 13 bases. The CDR3 loop is CASSLDFARSSYEQYF. CDR3 sequence (DNA): TGCGCCAGCAGCTTGGACTTCGCCCGGAGCTCCTACGAGCAGTACTTC.

This clonotype was recorded at least ten times. The chain recombines TRBV11-2 with TRBJ2-1; 11 nucleotides align to TRBD2. The CDR3 totals 16 residues. Looked up from germline, CDR1 is SGHAT and CDR2 is FQNNGV. J was trimmed by 7 bases and V by 1 base; bases with no gene match: 6. The CDR3 is CASSLGLAGRGNEQFF. The DNA for the CDR3 is TGTGCCAGCAGCTTAGGACTAGCGGGGAGGGGGAATGAGCAGTTCTTC.